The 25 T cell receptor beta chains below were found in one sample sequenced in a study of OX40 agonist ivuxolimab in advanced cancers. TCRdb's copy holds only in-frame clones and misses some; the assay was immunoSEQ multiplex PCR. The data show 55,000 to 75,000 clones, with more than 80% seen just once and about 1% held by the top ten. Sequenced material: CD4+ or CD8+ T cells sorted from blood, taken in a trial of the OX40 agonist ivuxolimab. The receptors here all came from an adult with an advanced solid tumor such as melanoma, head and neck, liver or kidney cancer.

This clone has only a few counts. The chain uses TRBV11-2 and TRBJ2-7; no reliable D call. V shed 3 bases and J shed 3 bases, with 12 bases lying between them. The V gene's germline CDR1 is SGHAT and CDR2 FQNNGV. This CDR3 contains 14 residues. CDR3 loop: CASSFNRNFYEQYF. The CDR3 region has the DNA TGTGCCAGCAGCTTTAACCGAAATTTCTACGAGCAGTACTTC.

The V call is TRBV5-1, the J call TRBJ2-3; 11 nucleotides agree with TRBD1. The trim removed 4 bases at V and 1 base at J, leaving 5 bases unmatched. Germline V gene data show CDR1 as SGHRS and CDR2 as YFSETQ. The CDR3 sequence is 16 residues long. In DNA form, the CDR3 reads TGCGCCAGCAGCCCGGGGACAGGGGGGCGCACAGATACGCAGTATTTT. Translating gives CASSPGTGGRTDTQYF.

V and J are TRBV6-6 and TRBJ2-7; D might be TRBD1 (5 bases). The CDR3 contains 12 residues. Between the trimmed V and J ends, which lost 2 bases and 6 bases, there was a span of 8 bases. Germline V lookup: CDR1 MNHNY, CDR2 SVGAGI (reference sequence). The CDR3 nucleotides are TGTGCCAGCAGTTACCAGGGCGGCGAGCAGTACTTC. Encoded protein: CASSYQGGEQYF.

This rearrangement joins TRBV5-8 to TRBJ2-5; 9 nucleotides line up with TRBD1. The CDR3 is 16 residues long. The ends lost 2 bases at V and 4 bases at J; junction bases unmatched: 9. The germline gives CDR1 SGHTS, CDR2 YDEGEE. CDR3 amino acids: CASSFGGQGFAETQYF. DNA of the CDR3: TGTGCCAGCAGCTTTGGGGGACAGGGTTTTGCAGAGACCCAGTACTTC.

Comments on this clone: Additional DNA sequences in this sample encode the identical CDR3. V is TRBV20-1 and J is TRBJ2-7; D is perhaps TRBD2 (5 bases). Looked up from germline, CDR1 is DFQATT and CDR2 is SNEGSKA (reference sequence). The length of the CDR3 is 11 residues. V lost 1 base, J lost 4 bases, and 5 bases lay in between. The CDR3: CSARGGYEQYF. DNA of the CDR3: TGCAGTGCTAGAGGAGGGTACGAGCAGTACTTC.

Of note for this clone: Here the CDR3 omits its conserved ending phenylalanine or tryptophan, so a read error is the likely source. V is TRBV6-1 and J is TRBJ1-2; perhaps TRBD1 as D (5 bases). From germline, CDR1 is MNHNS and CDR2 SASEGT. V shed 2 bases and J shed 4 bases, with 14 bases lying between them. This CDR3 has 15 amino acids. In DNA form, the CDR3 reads TGTGCCAGCAGTGAAACCCCGCAGGGACCCTATGGCTACACCCTC. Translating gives CASSETPQGPYGYTL.

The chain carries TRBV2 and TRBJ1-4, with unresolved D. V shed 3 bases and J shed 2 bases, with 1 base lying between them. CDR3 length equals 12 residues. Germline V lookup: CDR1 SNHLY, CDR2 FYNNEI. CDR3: CASSDTNEKLFF. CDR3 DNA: TGTGCCAGCAGTGATACTAATGAAAAACTGTTTTTT.

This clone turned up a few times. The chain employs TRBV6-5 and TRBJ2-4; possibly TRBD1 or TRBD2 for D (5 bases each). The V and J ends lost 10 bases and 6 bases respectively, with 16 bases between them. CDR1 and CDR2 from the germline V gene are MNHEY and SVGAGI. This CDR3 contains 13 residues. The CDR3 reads CATGRGEGNIQYF. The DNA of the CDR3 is TGTGCCACCGGAAGGGGCGAGGGAAACATTCAGTACTTC.

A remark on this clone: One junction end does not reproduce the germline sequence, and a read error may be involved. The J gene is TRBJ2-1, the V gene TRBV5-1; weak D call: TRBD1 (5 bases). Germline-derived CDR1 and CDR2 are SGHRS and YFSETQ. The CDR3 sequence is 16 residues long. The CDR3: CASSPVVGVSHNEQFF. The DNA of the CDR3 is TGCGCCAGCAGCCCGGTCGTAGGGGTCTCCCACAATGAGCAGTTCTTC.

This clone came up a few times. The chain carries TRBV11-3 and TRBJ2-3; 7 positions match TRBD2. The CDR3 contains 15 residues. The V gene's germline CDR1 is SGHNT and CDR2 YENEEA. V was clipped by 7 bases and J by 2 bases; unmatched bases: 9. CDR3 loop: CASTYGLADTDTQYF. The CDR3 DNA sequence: TGTGCCAGCACTTACGGGCTAGCGGACACAGATACGCAGTATTTT.

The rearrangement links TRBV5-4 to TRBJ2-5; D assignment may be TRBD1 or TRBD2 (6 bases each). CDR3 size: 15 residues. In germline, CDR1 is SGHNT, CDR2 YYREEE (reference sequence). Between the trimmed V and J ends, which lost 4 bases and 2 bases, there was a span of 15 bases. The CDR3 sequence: CASSRAGTPQETQYF. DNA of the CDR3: TGTGCCAGCAGCAGGGCGGGGACACCACAAGAGACCCAGTACTTC.

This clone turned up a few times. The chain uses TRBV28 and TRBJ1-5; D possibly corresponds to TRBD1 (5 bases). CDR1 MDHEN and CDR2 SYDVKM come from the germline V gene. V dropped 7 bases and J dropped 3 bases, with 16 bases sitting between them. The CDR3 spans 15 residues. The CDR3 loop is CASTLPGSTNQPQHF. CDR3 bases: TGTGCCAGCACCCTGCCAGGGTCCACCAATCAGCCCCAGCATTTT.

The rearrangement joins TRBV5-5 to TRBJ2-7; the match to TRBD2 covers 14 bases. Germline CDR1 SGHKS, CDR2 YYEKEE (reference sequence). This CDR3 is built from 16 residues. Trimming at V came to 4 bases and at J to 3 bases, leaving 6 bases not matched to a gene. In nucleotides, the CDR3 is TGTGCCAGCAGCATCGGGACTAGCGGGAGCTACTACGAGCAGTACTTC. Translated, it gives CASSIGTSGSYYEQYF.

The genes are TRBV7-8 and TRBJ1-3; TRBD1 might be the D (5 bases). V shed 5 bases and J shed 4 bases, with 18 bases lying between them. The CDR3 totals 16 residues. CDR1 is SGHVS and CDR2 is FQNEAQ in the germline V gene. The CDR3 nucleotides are TGTGCCAGCAGCATAATAACAGGAGGTGGGGGAAACACCATATATTTT. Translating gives CASSIITGGGGNTIYF.

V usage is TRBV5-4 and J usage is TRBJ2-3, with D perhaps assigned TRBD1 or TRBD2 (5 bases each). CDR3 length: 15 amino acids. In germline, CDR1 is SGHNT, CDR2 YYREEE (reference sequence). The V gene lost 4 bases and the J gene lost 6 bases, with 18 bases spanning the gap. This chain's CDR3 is CASSNRDGAMDTQYF. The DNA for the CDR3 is TGTGCCAGCAGCAACCGGGACGGGGCAATGGATACGCAGTATTTT.

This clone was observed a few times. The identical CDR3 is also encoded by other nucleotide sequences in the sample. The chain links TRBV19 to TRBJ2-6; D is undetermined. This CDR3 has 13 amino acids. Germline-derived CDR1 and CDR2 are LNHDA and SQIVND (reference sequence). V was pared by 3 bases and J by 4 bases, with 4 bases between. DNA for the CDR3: TGTGCCAGTAGTATTCCAGGGGCCAACGTCCTGACTTTC. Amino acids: CASSIPGANVLTF.

The CDR3 coding sequence is TGTGCCTGGAGTGTGCCGAGGGACACAAGCTATGGCTACACCTTC. Translating it yields CAWSVPRDTSYGYTF. The gene calls are TRBV30 and TRBJ1-2; a possible D gene is TRBD1 (6 bases). V lost 0 bases and J 4 bases, leaving 15 bases between the germline ends. Germline-derived CDR1 and CDR2 are GTSNPN and SVGIG (reference sequence). The CDR3 covers 15 residues.

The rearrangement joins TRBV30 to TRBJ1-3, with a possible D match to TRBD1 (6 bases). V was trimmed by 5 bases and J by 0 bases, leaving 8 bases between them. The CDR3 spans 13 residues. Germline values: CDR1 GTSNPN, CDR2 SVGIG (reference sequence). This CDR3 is CAWGQSSGNTIYF. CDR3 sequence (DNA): TGTGCCTGGGGACAGTCCTCTGGAAACACCATATATTTT.

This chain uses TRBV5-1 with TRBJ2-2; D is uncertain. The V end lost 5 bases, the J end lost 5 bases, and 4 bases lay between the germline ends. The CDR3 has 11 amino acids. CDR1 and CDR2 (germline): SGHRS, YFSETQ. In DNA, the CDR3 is TGCGCCAGCAGTGATACCGGGGAGCTGTTTTTT. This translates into CASSDTGELFF.

CDR3 sequence (DNA): TGTGCCAGTAAACTAGCGGGAGGCTACGAGCAGTACTTC. It yields the protein CASKLAGGYEQYF. The chain couples TRBV25-1 to TRBJ2-7; 12 bases agree with TRBD2. V lost 9 bases, J lost 3 bases, and 3 bases stayed unmatched. This CDR3 has 13 residues. Germline V gene data show CDR1 as MGHDK and CDR2 as SYGVNS.

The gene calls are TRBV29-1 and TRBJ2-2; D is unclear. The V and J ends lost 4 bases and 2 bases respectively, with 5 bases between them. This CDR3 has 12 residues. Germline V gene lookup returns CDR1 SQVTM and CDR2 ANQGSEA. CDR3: CSVAENTGELFF. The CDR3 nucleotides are TGCAGCGTTGCGGAAAACACCGGGGAGCTGTTTTTT.

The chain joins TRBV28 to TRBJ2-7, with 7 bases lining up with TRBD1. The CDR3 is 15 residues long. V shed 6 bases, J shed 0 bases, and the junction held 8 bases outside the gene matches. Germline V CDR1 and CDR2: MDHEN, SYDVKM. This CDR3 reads CASRGTGQSSYEQYF. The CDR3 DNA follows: TGTGCCAGCAGGGGAACGGGACAGAGCTCCTACGAGCAGTACTTC. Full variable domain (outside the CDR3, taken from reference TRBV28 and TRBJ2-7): DVKVTQSSRYLVKRTGEKVFLECVQDMDHENMFWYRQDPGLGLRLIYFSYDVKMKEKGDIPEGYSVSREKKERFSLILESASTNQTSMYLCASRGTGQSSYEQYFGPGTRLTVT.

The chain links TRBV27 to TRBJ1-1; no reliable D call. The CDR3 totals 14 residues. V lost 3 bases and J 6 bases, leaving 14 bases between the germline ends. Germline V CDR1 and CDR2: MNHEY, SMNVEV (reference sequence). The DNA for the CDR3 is TGTGCCAGCAGTTTTCTTTACGGGAGGGCTGAAGCTTTCTTT. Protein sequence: CASSFLYGRAEAFF.

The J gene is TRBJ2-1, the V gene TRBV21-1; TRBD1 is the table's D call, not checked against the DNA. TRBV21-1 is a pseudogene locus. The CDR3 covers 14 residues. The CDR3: CASSHCGDRDEQFF. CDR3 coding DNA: TGTGCCAGCAGTCATTGCGGGGACAGGGATGAGCAGTTCTTC.

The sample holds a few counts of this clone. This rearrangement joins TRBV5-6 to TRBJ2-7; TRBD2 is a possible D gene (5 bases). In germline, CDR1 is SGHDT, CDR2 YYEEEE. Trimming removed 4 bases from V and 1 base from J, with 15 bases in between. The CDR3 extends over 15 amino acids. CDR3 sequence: CASSRTADLSYEQYF. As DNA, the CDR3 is TGTGCCAGCAGCCGGACCGCGGACTTATCCTACGAGCAGTACTTC.